The sequence of this TCR beta chain was determined in a study of T cell repertoires in cytomegalovirus infection. For this clonotype: Its antigen remains unknown.

TCRdb used MiXCR to reprocess the reads, holding one entry per CDR3 protein. The sample includes roughly 500,000 distinct CDR3 sequences, 15% to 20% of them seen just once. Germline CDR1 is DFQATT and CDR2 is SNEGSKA (reference sequence). V lost 2 bases and J 7 bases, leaving 18 bases between the germline ends. The CDR3 consists of 16 residues. Findings of the study overall: Using cumulative public TCR beta family frequency, the authors identified those who carried CMV together with the relevant HLA.

Input material: CD8+ T cells from PBMCs. This TCR came from a human donor in good health (CMV status not recorded). Some clones in this sample may be carry-over from other donors' samples. V gene TRBV20-1 combines with J gene TRBJ1-6, with D uncertain. In nucleotides, the CDR3 is TGCAGTGCTAGATTCCACCTGGGGTGGGAGAATTCACCCCTCCACTTT. This translates into CSARFHLGWENSPLHF.